This TCR beta chain was captured in a study of vaccination and CD4 T cells after COVID-19. Concerning this clonotype: Its antigen is unknown.

The V and J ends lost 6 bases and 0 bases, in that order; junction bases with no gene match: 11. The CDR3 consists of 18 residues. Germline values: CDR1 MNHEY, CDR2 SMNVEV (reference sequence). Findings and limits, study-wide: In convalescent patients, 304 of 307 vaccine-specific clones were spike mono-reactive.

The treatment denotes: roughly ten-day PBMC culture with coronavirus spike peptide pools or control peptides (ViraFEST assay). The Oncomine TCR Beta short-read assay sequenced DNA from cultured CD4+ T cells. MiXCR, applied by TCRdb to the PCR reads, yields one record per CDR3 protein. The table records more than 9,000 distinct CDR3 sequences, around three quarters of them present only once. The sequencing sample was made of CD4+ T cells from blood, cultured in vitro. This chain joins TRBV27 and TRBJ2-2, with 9 positions matching TRBD1. The TCR was taken from a human donor who had recovered from COVID-19. The chain's CDR3 is CASRRTGDAVPNTGELFF. DNA of the CDR3: TGTGCCAGCAGACGGACAGGGGATGCCGTCCCGAACACCGGGGAGCTGTTTTTT.